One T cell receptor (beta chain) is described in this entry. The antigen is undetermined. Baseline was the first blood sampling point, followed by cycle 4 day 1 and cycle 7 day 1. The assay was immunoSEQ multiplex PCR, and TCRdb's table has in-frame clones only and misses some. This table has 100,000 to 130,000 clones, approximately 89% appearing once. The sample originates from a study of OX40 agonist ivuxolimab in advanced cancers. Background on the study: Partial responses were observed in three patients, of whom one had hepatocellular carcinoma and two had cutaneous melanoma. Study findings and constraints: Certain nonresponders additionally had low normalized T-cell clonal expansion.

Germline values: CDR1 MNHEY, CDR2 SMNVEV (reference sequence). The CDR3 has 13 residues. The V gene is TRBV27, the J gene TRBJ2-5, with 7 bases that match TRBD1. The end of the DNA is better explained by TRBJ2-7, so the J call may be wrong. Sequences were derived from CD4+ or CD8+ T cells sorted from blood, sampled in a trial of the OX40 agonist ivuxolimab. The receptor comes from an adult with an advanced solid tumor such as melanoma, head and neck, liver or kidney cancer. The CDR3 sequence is CASRKTGNYEQYF. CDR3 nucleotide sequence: TGTGCCAGCAGAAAGACAGGGAATTACGAGCAGTACTTC.